This entry describes one TCR beta chain. The table came from immunoSEQ multiplex PCR; TCRdb's copy has only in-frame clones and leaves some out. Of 180,000 or so clones in the sample, 84% were seen once. The entry originates in a study of blood T cell repertoires in COVID-19. Study summary: Some COVID-19 samples were acute and others convalescent; all came from the United States, Italy and Spain. PBMCs, B-cell-depleted T cells, or T cells were the source of the cDNA or gDNA that made up the material.

The J segment lost 1 base and the V segment lost 0 bases, leaving 0 bases of the junction unmatched. The CDR3 runs to 15 residues. Germline-derived CDR1 and CDR2 are SGHRS and YFSETQ. Input material: peripheral blood. This TCR was sampled from a man aged 40-49 years who had recovered from COVID-19. The chain links TRBV5-1 to TRBJ2-2; TRBD2 matches 7 bases. CDR3 in DNA: TGCGCCAGCAGCTTGGGCGGGAGGAACACCGGGGAGCTGTTTTTT. This sequence encodes CASSLGGRNTGELFF.